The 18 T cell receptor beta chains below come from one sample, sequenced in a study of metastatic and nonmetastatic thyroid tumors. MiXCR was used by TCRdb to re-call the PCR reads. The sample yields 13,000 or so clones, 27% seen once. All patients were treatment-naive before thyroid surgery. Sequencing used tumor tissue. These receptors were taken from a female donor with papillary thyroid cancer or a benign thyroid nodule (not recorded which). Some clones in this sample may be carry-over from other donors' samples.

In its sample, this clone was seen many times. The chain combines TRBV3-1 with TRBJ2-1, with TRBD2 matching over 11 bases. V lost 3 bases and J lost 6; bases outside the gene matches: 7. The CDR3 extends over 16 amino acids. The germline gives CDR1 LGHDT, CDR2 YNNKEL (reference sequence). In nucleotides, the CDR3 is TGTGCCAGCAGCCAGGGACTAGCGGAGACCTTCAATGAGCAGTTCTTC. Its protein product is CASSQGLAETFNEQFF.

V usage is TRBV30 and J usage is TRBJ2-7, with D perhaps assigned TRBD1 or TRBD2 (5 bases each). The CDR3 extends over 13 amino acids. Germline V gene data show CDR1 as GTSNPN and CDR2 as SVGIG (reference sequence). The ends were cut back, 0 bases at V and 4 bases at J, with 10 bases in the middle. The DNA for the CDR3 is TGTGCCTGGAGTGTACTGGGGGAATACGAGCAGTACTTC. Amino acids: CAWSVLGEYEQYF.

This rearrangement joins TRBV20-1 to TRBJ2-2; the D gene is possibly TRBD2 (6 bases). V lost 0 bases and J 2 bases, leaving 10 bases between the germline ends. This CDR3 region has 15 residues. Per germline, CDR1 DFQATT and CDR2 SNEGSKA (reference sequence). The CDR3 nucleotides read TGCAGTGCTAGAGAACGGGGGAGAAACACCGGGGAGCTGTTTTTT. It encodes CSARERGRNTGELFF.

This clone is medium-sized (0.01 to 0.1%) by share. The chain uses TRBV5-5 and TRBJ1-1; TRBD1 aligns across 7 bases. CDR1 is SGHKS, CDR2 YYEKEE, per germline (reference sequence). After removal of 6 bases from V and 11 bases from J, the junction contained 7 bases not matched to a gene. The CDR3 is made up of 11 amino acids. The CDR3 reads CASTEGAVAFF. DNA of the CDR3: TGTGCCAGCACCGAGGGGGCAGTCGCTTTCTTT.

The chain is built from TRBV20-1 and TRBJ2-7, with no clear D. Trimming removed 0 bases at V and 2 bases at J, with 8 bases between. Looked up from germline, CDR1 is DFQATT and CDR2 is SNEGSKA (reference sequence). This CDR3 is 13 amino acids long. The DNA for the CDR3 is TGCAGTGCTAGAGACGCTGAAACCTACGAGCAGTACTTC. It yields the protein CSARDAETYEQYF.

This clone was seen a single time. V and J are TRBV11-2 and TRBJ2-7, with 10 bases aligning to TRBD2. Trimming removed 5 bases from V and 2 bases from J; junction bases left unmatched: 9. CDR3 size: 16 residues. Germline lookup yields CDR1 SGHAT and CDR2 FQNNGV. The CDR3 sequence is CASSILAGVTTYEQYF. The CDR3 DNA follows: TGTGCCAGCAGCATCCTAGCGGGAGTTACAACCTACGAGCAGTACTTC.

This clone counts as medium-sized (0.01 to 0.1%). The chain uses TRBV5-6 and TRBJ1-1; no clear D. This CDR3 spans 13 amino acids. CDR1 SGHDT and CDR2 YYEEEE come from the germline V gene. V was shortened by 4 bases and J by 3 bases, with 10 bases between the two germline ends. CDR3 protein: CASSLRGDTEAFF. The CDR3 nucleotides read TGTGCCAGCAGCCTACGCGGTGACACTGAAGCTTTCTTT.

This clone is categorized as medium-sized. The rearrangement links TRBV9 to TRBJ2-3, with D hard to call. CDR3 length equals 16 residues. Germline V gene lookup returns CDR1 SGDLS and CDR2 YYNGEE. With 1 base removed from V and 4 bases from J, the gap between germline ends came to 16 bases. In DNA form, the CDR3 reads TGTGCCAGCAGCGTAAACGACGGTGGGTCGTCAGATACGCAGTATTTT. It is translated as CASSVNDGGSSDTQYF.

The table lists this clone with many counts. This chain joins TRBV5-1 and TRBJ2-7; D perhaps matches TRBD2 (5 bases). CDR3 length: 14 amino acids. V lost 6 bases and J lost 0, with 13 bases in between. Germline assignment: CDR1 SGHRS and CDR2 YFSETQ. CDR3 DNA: TGCGCCAGCAACGCCGGGATTTCCTCCTACGAGCAGTACTTC. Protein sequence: CASNAGISSYEQYF.

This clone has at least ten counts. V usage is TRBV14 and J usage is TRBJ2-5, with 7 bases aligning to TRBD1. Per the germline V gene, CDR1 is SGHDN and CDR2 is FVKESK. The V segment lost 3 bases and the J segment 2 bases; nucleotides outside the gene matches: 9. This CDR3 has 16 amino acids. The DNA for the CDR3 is TGTGCCAGCAGCCATTGGGGCAGGGGGAGTCAAGAGACCCAGTACTTC. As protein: CASSHWGRGSQETQYF. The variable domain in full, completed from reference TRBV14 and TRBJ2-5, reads EAGVTQFPSHSVIEKGQTVTLRCDPISGHDNLYWYRRVMGKEIKFLLHFVKESKQDESGMPNNRFLAERTGGTYSTLKVQPAELEDSGVYFCASSHWGRGSQETQYFGPGTRLLVL.

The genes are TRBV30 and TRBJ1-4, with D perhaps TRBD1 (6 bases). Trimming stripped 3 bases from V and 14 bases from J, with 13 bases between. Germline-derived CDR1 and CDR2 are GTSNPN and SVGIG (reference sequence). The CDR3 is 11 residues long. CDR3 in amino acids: CAWSIQGTLFF. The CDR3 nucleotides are TGTGCCTGGAGCATACAGGGAACGCTGTTTTTT.

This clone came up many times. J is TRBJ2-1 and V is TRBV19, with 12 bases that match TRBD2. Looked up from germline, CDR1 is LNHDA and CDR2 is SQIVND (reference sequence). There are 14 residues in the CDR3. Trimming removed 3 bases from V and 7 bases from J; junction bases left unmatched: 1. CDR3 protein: CASSITSGRNEQFF. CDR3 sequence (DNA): TGTGCCAGTAGTATTACTAGCGGGAGGAATGAGCAGTTCTTC.

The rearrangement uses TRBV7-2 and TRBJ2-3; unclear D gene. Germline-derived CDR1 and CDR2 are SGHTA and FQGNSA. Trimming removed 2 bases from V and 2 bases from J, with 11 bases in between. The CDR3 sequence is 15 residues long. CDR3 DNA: TGTGCCAGCAGCTTATCGTTGCGCCTCACAGATACGCAGTATTTT. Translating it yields CASSLSLRLTDTQYF.

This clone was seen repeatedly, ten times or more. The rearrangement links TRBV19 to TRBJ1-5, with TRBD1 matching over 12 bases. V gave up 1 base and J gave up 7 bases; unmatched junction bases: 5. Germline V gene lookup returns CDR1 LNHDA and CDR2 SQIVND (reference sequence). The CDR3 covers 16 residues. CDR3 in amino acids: CASSIGTGTGGQPQHF. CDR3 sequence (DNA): TGTGCCAGTAGTATAGGGACCGGGACAGGGGGCCAGCCCCAGCATTTT.

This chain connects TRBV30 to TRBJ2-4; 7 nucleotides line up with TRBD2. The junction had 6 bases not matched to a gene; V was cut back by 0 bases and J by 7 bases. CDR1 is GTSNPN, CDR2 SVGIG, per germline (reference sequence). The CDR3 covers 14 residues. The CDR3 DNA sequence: TGTGCCTGGAGTGTTGGGAGGGGACGGAACATTCAGTACTTC. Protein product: CAWSVGRGRNIQYF.

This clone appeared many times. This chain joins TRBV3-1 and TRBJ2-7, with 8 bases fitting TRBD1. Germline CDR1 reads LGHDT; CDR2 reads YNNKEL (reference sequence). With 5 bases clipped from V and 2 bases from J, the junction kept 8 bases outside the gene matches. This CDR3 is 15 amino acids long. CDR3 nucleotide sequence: TGTGCCAGCAGCGTCGACAGGGGATCTGCCTACGAGCAGTACTTC. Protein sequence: CASSVDRGSAYEQYF.

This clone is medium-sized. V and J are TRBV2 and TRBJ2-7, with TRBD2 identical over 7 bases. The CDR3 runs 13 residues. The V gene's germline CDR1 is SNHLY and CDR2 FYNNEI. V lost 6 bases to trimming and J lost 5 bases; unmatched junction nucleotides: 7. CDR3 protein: CASRNPGRDEQYV. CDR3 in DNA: TGTGCCAGCAGGAACCCAGGGAGGGACGAGCAGTACGTC.

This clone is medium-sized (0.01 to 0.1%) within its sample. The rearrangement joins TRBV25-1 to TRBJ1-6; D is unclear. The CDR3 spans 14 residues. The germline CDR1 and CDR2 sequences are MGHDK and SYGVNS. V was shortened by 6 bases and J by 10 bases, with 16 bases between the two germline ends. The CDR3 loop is CASSGKGAGSPLHF. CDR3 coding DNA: TGTGCCAGCAGCGGGAAGGGCGCCGGCTCACCCCTCCACTTT.